The rows below give T cell receptor beta chains drawn from one sample of a study of shared clonotypes between healthy human individuals. TCRdb keeps only in-frame clones here, not all; method: immunoSEQ multiplex PCR. The sample yields 1.6 million or so clones, 96% seen once. The sequencing sample was made of naive CD4+ T cells sorted from blood. The receptors derive from a man aged 25 to 40 in good health. CDR3s include the opening cysteine and the closing phenylalanine or tryptophan. D genes are given only for firm matches. Clone size, where shown, is once, few, many, or a class for clones that have expanded.

-	-	TRBV11-2	TRBJ2-1	CASSRGGGWEQFF	TGTGCCAGCAGCCGCGGCGGAGGTTGGGAGCAGTTCTTC
TRBD2	-	TRBV5-4	TRBJ2-2	CASSLAEMGLAGNTGELFF	TGTGCCAGCAGCTTGGCGGAAATGGGGCTAGCGGGAAACACCGGGGAGCTGTTTTTT
TRBD1	-	TRBV27	TRBJ2-2	CASSLATGGGTGELFF	TGTGCCAGCAGTTTAGCGACAGGGGGCGGGACCGGGGAGCTGTTTTTT
TRBD1	once	TRBV5-8	TRBJ1-5	CATFRDRGNQPQHF	TGTGCCACCTTTCGGGACAGGGGCAATCAGCCCCAGCATTTT
-	-	TRBV11-2	TRBJ2-1	CASSSSGEYGEQFF	TGTGCCAGCAGCTCCTCGGGGGAGTATGGTGAGCAGTTCTTC
TRBD2	-	TRBV28	TRBJ2-2	CASSGRVANTGELFF	TGTGCCAGCAGTGGGAGGGTCGCGAACACCGGGGAGCTGTTTTTT
TRBD1	-	TRBV6-1	TRBJ2-3	CASSEYRGGTDTQYF	TGTGCCAGCAGTGAATACAGGGGAGGCACAGATACGCAGTATTTT
-	-	TRBV7-9	TRBJ1-5	CASSPGGGFNQPQHF	TGTGCCAGCAGCCCCGGGGGGGGATTCAATCAGCCCCAGCATTTT
-	once	TRBV10-3	TRBJ2-3	CAISEVRGTDTQYF	TGTGCCATCAGTGAAGTGCGGGGCACAGATACGCAGTATTTT
-	-	TRBV7-3	TRBJ1-4	CASSLLGVGEKLFF	TGTGCCAGCAGCTTATTGGGGGTGGGCGAAAAACTGTTTTTT
-	once	TRBV6-1	TRBJ2-2	CASSGPRDRNTGELFF	TGTGCCAGCAGTGGGCCCCGGGACCGGAACACCGGGGAGCTGTTTTTT
-	once	TRBV5-1	TRBJ2-5	CASRGGLETQYF	TGCGCCAGCAGGGGGGGTTTGGAGACCCAGTACTTC
-	-	TRBV12-5	TRBJ2-3	CASGLRADTQYF	TGTGCTAGTGGTTTGAGGGCAGATACGCAGTATTTT
-	once	TRBV28	TRBJ1-5	CASSLIVRVSNQPQHF	TGTGCCAGCAGTTTGATTGTCAGGGTTAGCAATCAGCCCCAGCATTTT
TRBD1	-	TRBV15	TRBJ2-2	CATSRDRVTGGILTGELFF	TGTGCCACCAGCAGAGATAGGGTGACAGGGGGGATCCTCACCGGGGAGCTGTTTTTT
-	once	TRBV5-1	TRBJ1-4	CASSPQRPNEKLFF	TGCGCCAGCAGCCCCCAGAGACCTAATGAAAAACTGTTTTTT
TRBD1	-	TRBV11-2	TRBJ2-7	CASSSGGQASYEQYF	TGTGCCAGCAGCTCCGGGGGACAGGCCTCCTACGAGCAGTACTTC
-	once	TRBV7-2	TRBJ2-7	CASSFGSEPSYEQYF	TGTGCCAGCAGCTTCGGGAGCGAACCCTCCTACGAGCAGTACTTC
TRBD2	-	TRBV29-1	TRBJ2-3	CSVVPPLAGVLDTQYF	TGCAGCGTTGTTCCGCCACTAGCGGGAGTACTGGATACGCAGTATTTT
-	-	TRBV2	TRBJ2-7	CASSVSGEQYF	TGTGCCAGCAGTGTCTCGGGCGAGCAGTACTTC
-	-	TRBV5-4	TRBJ2-5	CASSLSPRETQYF	TGTGCCAGCAGCTTGTCGCCTAGAGAGACCCAGTACTTC
-	few	TRBV6-5	TRBJ1-2	CASSATGSQDGYTF	TGTGCCAGCAGTGCTACAGGGTCCCAGGATGGCTACACCTTC
-	once	TRBV7-2	TRBJ2-7	CASSSSRGRNYEQYF	TGTGCCAGCAGTTCCTCCCGGGGTCGCAACTACGAGCAGTACTTC
TRBD2	-	TRBV2	TRBJ2-2	CASSVGGAGTGELFF	TGTGCCAGCAGTGTCGGGGGGGCTGGCACCGGGGAGCTGTTTTTT
-	-	TRBV6-5	TRBJ2-5	CASSYLGTAETQYF	TGTGCCAGCAGTTACCTCGGGACGGCTGAGACCCAGTACTTC
TRBD1	-	TRBV28	TRBJ2-7	CASTVGQGLSYEQYF	TGTGCCAGCACTGTGGGACAGGGCCTCTCCTACGAGCAGTACTTC
TRBD1	once	TRBV10-3	TRBJ1-3	CAIRLDRGNTIYF	TGTGCCATCAGGTTAGACAGGGGGAACACCATATATTTT
-	-	TRBV21-1	TRBJ2-1	CASSKWSVAEDNEQFF	TGTGCCAGCAGCAAATGGTCGGTAGCGGAAGACAATGAGCAGTTCTTC
-	-	TRBV27	TRBJ2-3	CATISTDTQYF	TGTGCCACCATCAGCACAGATACGCAGTATTTT
TRBD2	-	TRBV5-1	TRBJ2-1	CASSPYGLAGDEQFF	TGCGCCAGCAGCCCATACGGACTAGCGGGAGATGAGCAGTTCTTC
TRBD2	-	TRBV27	TRBJ2-7	CASSPLPSGSSYEQYF	TGTGCCAGCAGTCCGTTACCTAGCGGGAGCTCCTACGAGCAGTACTTC
-	-	TRBV28	TRBJ1-4	CASSSLVRLEKLFF	TGTGCCAGCAGTTCCCTCGTTAGACTGGAAAAACTGTTTTTT
-	-	TRBV21-1	TRBJ2-3	CASSRTHSGSPTDTQYF	TGTGCCAGCAGCAGGACTCATAGCGGGAGTCCGACAGATACGCAGTATTTT
TRBD1	-	TRBV30	TRBJ1-2	CAWSEVGTGGGYTF	TGTGCCTGGAGCGAAGTAGGGACAGGGGGCGGCTACACCTTC
TRBD1	-	TRBV28	TRBJ2-7	CASSSPGQGGYEQYF	TGTGCCAGCAGCTCTCCGGGACAGGGGGGATACGAGCAGTACTTC
-	-	TRBV11-2	TRBJ1-2	CASSVRSRYGYTF	TGTGCCAGCAGCGTTCGATCCCGTTATGGCTACACCTTC
-	-	TRBV28	TRBJ2-1	CASQPLNRRADSYNEQFF	TGTGCCAGCCAGCCCCTCAATAGGAGGGCGGACTCCTACAATGAGCAGTTCTTC
TRBD1	-	TRBV27	TRBJ1-2	CASSRKQGVSYGYTF	TGTGCCAGCAGCCGTAAACAGGGGGTTAGCTATGGCTACACCTTC
TRBD2	-	TRBV28	TRBJ2-3	CASSLASGSSRDTQYF	TGTGCCAGCAGTTTGGCTAGCGGGAGTAGTAGGGATACGCAGTATTTT
-	-	TRBV14	TRBJ1-2	CASSQVGGLHGYTF	TGTGCCAGCAGCCAAGTTGGGGGACTTCATGGCTACACCTTC
TRBD2	-	TRBV5-1	TRBJ2-1	CASSLLAGYNEQFF	TGCGCCAGCAGCTTACTAGCGGGGTACAATGAGCAGTTCTTC